Listed here are 3 T cell receptor beta chains from one sample, sequenced in a study of glioma-infiltrating T cells after dendritic cell vaccination. Only in-frame clones appear in the TCRdb table, and some are missing; sequencing was by immunoSEQ multiplex PCR. This table has about 92,000 clones, about nine tenths appearing once. This material consisted of blood, taken before dendritic cell vaccination. The receptors derive from a human donor with glioblastoma.

J is TRBJ1-1 and V is TRBV7-3, with 7 bases aligning to TRBD1. Unmatched junction bases numbered 4, after V lost 5 bases and J lost 1 base. The CDR3 contains 14 residues. Per the germline V gene, CDR1 is SGHTA and CDR2 is FQGTGA. CDR3 bases: TGTGCCAGCAGCCAAGGGACAGAGAACACTGAAGCTTTCTTT. Translation gives CASSQGTENTEAFF.

The chain is built from TRBV6-5 and TRBJ2-3; 7 nucleotides match TRBD2. V lost 2 bases and J lost 6; bases outside the gene matches: 11. This CDR3 contains 16 residues. Germline V gene lookup returns CDR1 MNHEY and CDR2 SVGAGI. Here the CDR3 DNA reads TGTGCCAGCAGTTACGGGGCGGGGCCCGGGGGGGATACGCAGTATTTT. Protein sequence: CASSYGAGPGGDTQYF.

V and J are TRBV30 and TRBJ2-1, with 8 bases that match TRBD2. Germline V gene data show CDR1 as GTSNPN and CDR2 as SVGIG (reference sequence). The V and J ends lost 0 bases and 5 bases, in that order; junction bases with no gene match: 12. CDR3 length equals 17 residues. The CDR3 reads CAWSVRYLAGTHNEQFF. CDR3 DNA sequence: TGTGCCTGGAGTGTCCGGTATCTAGCGGGTACGCACAATGAGCAGTTCTTC.